Shown below are 18 T cell receptor beta chains from a single sample sequenced in a study of blood T cell repertoires in COVID-19. Profiling relied on immunoSEQ multiplex PCR, and the TCRdb table lists in-frame clones only, not all of them. The sample has 85,000 to 130,000 clones; roughly nine tenths are singletons. Sequencing was performed on peripheral blood. Every receptor here comes from a human donor in a cohort sampled during active COVID-19.

The CDR3 is CATSRVAYPGLAGDEQYF. CDR3 nucleotides: TGTGCCACCAGCAGAGTCGCTTATCCGGGACTAGCGGGAGACGAGCAGTACTTC. The gene calls are TRBV15 and TRBJ2-7; TRBD2 aligns across 14 bases. Trimming removed 1 base from V and 5 bases from J; junction bases left unmatched: 10. The germline V gene encodes CDR1 LNHNV and CDR2 YYDKDF (reference sequence). The length of the CDR3 is 18 residues.

In the case of this clone: One junction end disagrees with the germline gene, perhaps due to a read error. The chain couples TRBV27 to TRBJ1-2; 12 bases are a match to TRBD1. There are 15 residues in the CDR3. CDR1 is MNHEY, CDR2 SMNVEV, per germline (reference sequence). This chain's CDR3 is CASSLGTGGSYGYTF. CDR3 sequence (DNA): TGTGCCAGTAGTTTAGGGACAGGGGGCAGCTATGGCTACACCTTC.

This chain uses TRBV5-6 with TRBJ1-6; D call uncertain. The germline gives CDR1 SGHDT, CDR2 YYEEEE. The CDR3 contains 13 residues. V dropped 1 base and J dropped 7 bases, with 6 bases sitting between them. The CDR3, as DNA: TGTGCCAGCAGCTTGCGGAGCAATTCACCCCTCCACTTT. This sequence encodes CASSLRSNSPLHF.

The chain recombines TRBV3-1 (or the pseudogene TRBV3-2) with TRBJ1-5, with TRBD1 identical over 7 bases. Germline V CDR1 and CDR2: LGHDT, YNNKEL (reference sequence). CDR3 length equals 14 residues. V was clipped by 4 bases and J by 6 bases; unmatched bases: 6. The CDR3 sequence: CASSPNRGIQPQHF. CDR3 sequence (DNA): TGTGCCAGCAGCCCGAACAGGGGTATTCAGCCCCAGCATTTT.

This rearrangement joins TRBV7-8 to TRBJ2-7; 8 bases map to TRBD1. J lost 6 bases, V lost 5 bases, and 9 bases had no gene match. Germline V lookup: CDR1 SGHVS, CDR2 FQNEAQ. CDR3 size: 14 residues. CDR3 loop: CASSIKGGTGEQYF. DNA of the CDR3: TGTGCCAGCAGCATAAAAGGCGGGACAGGCGAGCAGTACTTC.

The chain couples TRBV7-2 to TRBJ2-7; no definite D call. The CDR3 length is 14 residues. With 1 base removed from V and 7 bases from J, the gap between germline ends came to 14 bases. The germline gives CDR1 SGHTA, CDR2 FQGNSA. CDR3 residues: CASSLGWSPWEQYF. The CDR3 nucleotides read TGTGCCAGCAGCTTAGGCTGGAGTCCGTGGGAGCAGTACTTC.

This chain connects TRBV7-9 to TRBJ1-5; 7 bases are a match to TRBD1. CDR3 length equals 13 residues. Germline-derived CDR1 and CDR2 are SEHNR and FQNEAQ (reference sequence). Losses at the gene ends were 7 bases for V and 12 bases for J; bases not matched to a gene: 12. The CDR3 protein is CASTQGQSEVQHF. In nucleotides, the CDR3 is TGTGCCAGCACCCAGGGACAGAGCGAGGTCCAGCATTTT.

The chain combines TRBV11-2 with TRBJ1-4, with D hard to call. Trimming took 1 base from V and 7 from J, leaving 7 bases between them. The germline gives CDR1 SGHAT, CDR2 FQNNGV. The CDR3 contains 13 residues. CDR3: CASSLVAGEKLFF. The CDR3 DNA sequence: TGTGCCAGCAGCTTAGTAGCGGGTGAAAAACTGTTTTTT.

The chain joins TRBV7-9 to TRBJ1-2, with D hard to call. V gave up 0 bases and J gave up 2 bases, with 10 bases separating them. Looked up from germline, CDR1 is SEHNR and CDR2 is FQNEAQ (reference sequence). The CDR3 extends over 15 amino acids. The CDR3 DNA sequence: TGTGCCAGCAGCTTAGCCCCCGCGGCAAACTATGGCTACACCTTC. This gives the protein CASSLAPAANYGYTF.

This chain uses TRBV9 with TRBJ2-3, with TRBD2 matching over 9 bases. Germline CDR1 reads SGDLS; CDR2 reads YYNGEE. The junction had 5 bases not matched to a gene; V was cut back by 5 bases and J by 1 base. The CDR3 is 15 amino acids. CDR3: CASSLAGDGTDTQYF. The CDR3 DNA reads TGTGCCAGCAGTTTAGCGGGGGACGGCACAGATACGCAGTATTTT. The variable domain in full, completed from reference TRBV9 and TRBJ2-3, reads DSGVTQTPKHLITATGQRVTLRCSPRSGDLSVYWYQQSLDQGLQFLIQYYNGEERAKGNILERFSAQQFPDLHSELNLSSLELGDSALYFCASSLAGDGTDTQYFGPGTRLTVL.

The rearrangement joins TRBV4-1 to TRBJ2-6; D is perhaps TRBD1 (6 bases). Germline assignment: CDR1 MGHRA and CDR2 YSYEKL. The V and J ends lost 1 base and 6 bases respectively, with 19 bases between them. The CDR3 loop spans 18 amino acids. For the CDR3, the DNA is TGCGCCAGCAGCCAAGGGGGGCAGGGACGATACTTGGCCAACGTCCTGACTTTC. Residues: CASSQGGQGRYLANVLTF.

The chain combines TRBV9 with TRBJ2-3; the match to TRBD1 covers 9 bases. The CDR3 has 17 residues. Germline V gives CDR1 SGDLS, CDR2 YYNGEE. The junction had 11 bases not matched to a gene; V was cut back by 3 bases and J by 3 bases. CDR3 in amino acids: CASSDPPGQGRTDTQYF. DNA of the CDR3: TGTGCCAGCAGCGACCCTCCGGGACAGGGACGAACAGATACGCAGTATTTT.

The V gene is TRBV4-3, the J gene TRBJ2-3, with TRBD2 as a possible D gene (6 bases). The CDR3 is 15 amino acids. CDR1 is LGHNA and CDR2 is YSLEER in the germline V gene. Between the trimmed V and J ends, which lost 0 bases and 5 bases, there was a span of 12 bases. The CDR3 is CASSQETSNRDTQYF. CDR3 DNA: TGCGCCAGCAGCCAAGAGACTAGTAACAGAGATACGCAGTATTTT.

The chain has TRBV5-1 and TRBJ2-2; tentatively, D is TRBD2 (6 bases). Germline V gene data show CDR1 as SGHRS and CDR2 as YFSETQ. There are 15 residues in the CDR3. V was clipped by 0 bases and J by 5 bases, with 11 bases between them. CDR3 in amino acids: CASSLVGLLTGELFF. The CDR3 DNA reads TGCGCCAGCAGCTTGGTGGGACTCCTAACCGGGGAGCTGTTTTTT. Full variable domain (missing parts from reference TRBV5-1 and TRBJ2-2): KAGVTQTPRYLIKTRGQQVTLSCSPISGHRSVSWYQQTPGQGLQFLFEYFSETQRNKGNFPGRFSGRQFSNSRSEMNVSTLELGDSALYLCASSLVGLLTGELFFGEGSRLTVL.

The rearrangement links TRBV6-2 or TRBV6-3 to TRBJ2-7; D perhaps matches TRBD1 (5 bases). The CDR3 runs to 14 residues. The V gene lost 0 bases and the J gene lost 1 base, with 7 bases spanning the gap. CDR1 MNHEY and CDR2 SVGEGT come from the germline V gene. CDR3 in DNA: TGTGCCAGCAGTTACTCGCAGGGATCCTACGAGCAGTACTTC. Translation gives CASSYSQGSYEQYF.

V is TRBV28 and J is TRBJ1-5, with 8 bases identical to TRBD1. Trimming removed 5 bases from V and 1 base from J; junction bases left unmatched: 4. Germline CDR1 reads MDHEN; CDR2 reads SYDVKM. CDR3 length: 15 residues. This chain's CDR3 is CASSAGGASNQPQHF. As DNA, the CDR3 is TGTGCCAGCAGTGCAGGGGGCGCAAGCAATCAGCCCCAGCATTTT.

This rearrangement joins TRBV7-2 to TRBJ2-7; 8 nucleotides match TRBD2. Germline CDR1 SGHTA, CDR2 FQGNSA. There are 14 residues in the CDR3. Losses at the gene ends were 3 bases for V and 1 base for J; bases not matched to a gene: 2. The CDR3: CASSLGLGSYEQYF. In DNA form, the CDR3 reads TGTGCCAGCAGCTTGGGACTAGGATCCTACGAGCAGTACTTC.

The chain recombines TRBV7-9 with TRBJ2-5; 9 nucleotides line up with TRBD1. The junction had 12 bases not matched to a gene; V was cut back by 5 bases and J by 2 bases. The CDR3 is 17 residues long. Germline V gives CDR1 SEHNR, CDR2 FQNEAQ (reference sequence). The CDR3 region is CASSGNSGTGTQETQYF. Here the CDR3 DNA reads TGTGCCAGCAGCGGAAATTCCGGGACAGGGACTCAAGAGACCCAGTACTTC.